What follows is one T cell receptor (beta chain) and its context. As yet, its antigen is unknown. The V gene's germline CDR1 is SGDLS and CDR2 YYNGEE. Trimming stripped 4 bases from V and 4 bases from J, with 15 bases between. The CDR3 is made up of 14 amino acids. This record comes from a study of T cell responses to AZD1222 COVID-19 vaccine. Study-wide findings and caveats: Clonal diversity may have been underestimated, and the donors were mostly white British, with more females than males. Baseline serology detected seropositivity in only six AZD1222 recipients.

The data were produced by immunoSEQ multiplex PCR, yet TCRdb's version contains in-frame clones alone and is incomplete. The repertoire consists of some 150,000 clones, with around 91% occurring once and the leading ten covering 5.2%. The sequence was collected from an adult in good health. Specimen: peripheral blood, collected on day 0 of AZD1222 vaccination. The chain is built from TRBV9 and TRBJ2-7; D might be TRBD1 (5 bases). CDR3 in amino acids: CASSLMGHPYEQYF. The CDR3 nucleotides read TGTGCCAGCAGCCTAATGGGGCACCCTTACGAGCAGTACTTC.